The rows below give T cell receptor beta chains drawn from one sample of a study of control samples from healthy donors and cancer patients. Some clones are missing from TCRdb's copy, which holds only in-frame ones; the method was immunoSEQ multiplex PCR. Here the sample spans around 160,000 clones, 90% to 95% being singletons. Sequencing input: blood. These receptors all come from a young man in good health. CDR3s include the opening cysteine and the closing phenylalanine or tryptophan. The size field is filled for only some rows; it gives once, few, many or a size class.

V	size	J	CDR3
TRBV15	few	TRBJ1-4	CATSKGAGANEKLFF
TRBV12-3/TRBV12-4	-	TRBJ1-1	CASSLTGDTEAFF
TRBV15	-	TRBJ2-7	CATSTNRDRGPHLPYEQYF
TRBV28	-	TRBJ1-4	CASSSHATNEKLFF
TRBV28	once	TRBJ2-7	CASSRDREISIYEQYF
TRBV2	once	TRBJ1-1	CASSFRGENTEAFF
TRBV7-9	-	TRBJ2-1	CASSEGTAYNEQFF
TRBV28	once	TRBJ1-1	CASSPQNRSPRAFF
TRBV5-1	-	TRBJ1-1	CASRDRLNTEAFF
TRBV7-9	-	TRBJ2-7	CASSLSTSGWSSYEQYF
TRBV24-1	-	TRBJ1-4	CATSRKGFPTNEKLFF
TRBV19	once	TRBJ1-1	CASSWPNTEAFF
TRBV27	-	TRBJ2-3	CASSLSAGTSATDTQYF
TRBV7-2	-	TRBJ2-5	CASSLVTSGQETQYF
TRBV10-1	-	TRBJ2-5	CASRNVSGGAGETQYF
TRBV6-6	-	TRBJ1-4	CASSYDPGKLFF
TRBV4-2	-	TRBJ2-6	CASSIYWVAGTSGANVLTF
TRBV11-2	-	TRBJ2-1	CASSFVHGPPYNEQFF
TRBV7-2	-	TRBJ2-1	CASSSKFGGPYNEQFF
TRBV4-1	-	TRBJ1-3	CASTLQAGSGNTIYF
TRBV7-2	-	TRBJ2-3	CASSSLLPDTQYF
TRBV4-3	-	TRBJ2-7	CASSQDGQGRYEQYF
TRBV7-9	-	TRBJ1-5	CASSQTGTGDWGNQPQHF
TRBV10-3	-	TRBJ1-4	CAISESGSANEKLFF
TRBV28	-	TRBJ2-1	CASSEDREINEQFF
TRBV6-5	-	TRBJ1-6	CASSSLSGSPLHF
TRBV7-9	once	TRBJ2-1	CASSRTSGAYNEQFF
TRBV2	-	TRBJ1-6	CASTPGSPLHF
TRBV30	-	TRBJ1-2	CAWSVEDNYGYTF
TRBV14	-	TRBJ2-3	CASSLDPTGNTDTQYF
TRBV27	-	TRBJ2-7	CASSLSRGPSHEQYF
TRBV18	-	TRBJ2-7	CASSPQLGTEAMTYEQYF
TRBV5-1	-	TRBJ2-7	CASSLGGSGKASGEQYF
TRBV5-1	-	TRBJ2-7	CASSLGGQGTYEQYF
TRBV5-1	-	TRBJ1-4	CASSLGQGFEKLFF
TRBV5-4	-	TRBJ2-7	CASSLGSGRSFYEQYF
TRBV7-9	-	TRBJ1-5	CASSFRDQPQHF
TRBV5-4	few	TRBJ2-1	CASSPRSPSSYNEQFF
TRBV6-1	-	TRBJ1-5	CASSETQPQHF
TRBV3-1/TRBV3-2	once	TRBJ2-3	CASRPTSGGPRTDTQYF
TRBV27	-	TRBJ1-1	CASSFRGRGMGGMNTEAFF
TRBV7-9	-	TRBJ1-1	CASSLTQTEAFF
TRBV5-4	-	TRBJ2-3	CASSFSAGFDTQYF
TRBV7-2	-	TRBJ2-1	CASSSALVAAYNEQFF
TRBV10-3	-	TRBJ2-7	CAISGATGGLPYEQYF
TRBV5-1	few	TRBJ1-2	CASRRGLFWGYTF
TRBV6-2/TRBV6-3	-	TRBJ1-6	CASSNSGTAYSPLHF
TRBV29-1	once	TRBJ2-2	CSVGQGTVTGELFF
TRBV9	-	TRBJ2-6	CASSRGKGRNVLTF
TRBV27	-	TRBJ2-7	CASSLVGGRGEEQYF
TRBV14	-	TRBJ2-1	CASSTWTSYNEQFF